This is a list of T cell receptor beta chains from one sample in a study of CD8+ T cells in alopecia areata. Using immunoSEQ multiplex PCR, the repertoire was profiled, and TCRdb retains in-frame clones only, with some absent. Of approximately 210,000 clones listed, 60% to 70% are singletons. The input for sequencing was CD4+ T cells sorted from blood, taken at week 4, from a patient treated with tofacitinib. These receptors came from a human donor with alopecia areata. Each CDR3 is given without its conserved first and last residue.

v_call	cdr3_aa
TRBV29-1	SVSGRSNYGYT
TRBV10-3	AMSFSGGQVDTQY
TRBV4-1	ASSQLAGGYNEQY
TRBV4-2	ASSQAEGHTTDTQY
TRBV5-1	ASSFEPRLEQY
TRBV28	ASSTHRGQPQH
TRBV27	ASSTAPGATDTQY
TRBV9	ASSSNDYGYT
TRBV15	ATSRDRGYEQY
TRBV5-6	ASSLGTGNEQF
TRBV7-6	ASSLFPGENQPQH
TRBV4-2	ASSLTPGLNTGELF
TRBV11-2	ASSPQYGRGGATEQF
TRBV30	AWSPPGTGNSPLH
TRBV5-6	ASTWTGRDGGYT
TRBV5-6	ASSLKVASTDTQY
TRBV30	AWSVLPDTGGGPQH
TRBV6-5	ASRKGTGTYEQY
TRBV5-6	ASSLYRGMNTEAF
TRBV29-1	SVGTSGPGDTQY
TRBV30	AWSVKGWKGQETQY
TRBV6-1	ANSVESSGANVLT
TRBV29-1	SVEWGAGTQY
TRBV30	AWSVRQNTEAF
TRBV6-5	ASSYRTSTGKEGYT
TRBV29-1	SVERVSITDTQY
TRBV27	ASSFWGQPQH
TRBV27	ASSLYRRDYEQY
TRBV6-1	ASAPTQGAWGTQY
TRBV30	AWTVSAYGYT
TRBV29-1	SVSGLLNTEAF
TRBV29-1	SVPDRGNQETQY
TRBV9	ASSLGQGAWYEQY
TRBV4-3	ASSHEIGDSSYEQY
TRBV28	ASSSPIPQPQH
TRBV5-4	ASISSGGTEAF
TRBV6-5	ASRVTGGFNEQY